These 27 T cell receptor beta chains came from one sample sequenced in a study of shared clonotypes between healthy human individuals. Repertoires were generated with immunoSEQ multiplex PCR, while TCRdb's copy carries only in-frame clones and drops some. Among 1.6 million or so clones, approximately 98.5% were seen once, and the ten largest hold roughly 0.36%. Sample: naive CD4+ T cells sorted from blood. Documented subset: CD45RA+ positively selected. Every receptor here comes from a man younger than 45 in good health.

The chain carries TRBV7-9 and TRBJ2-3; 8 positions agree with TRBD2. This CDR3 contains 16 residues. CDR1 and CDR2 (germline): SEHNR, FQNEAQ (reference sequence). Trimming at V came to 1 base and at J to 2 bases, leaving 5 bases not matched to a gene. The CDR3 loop is CASSLGFSGDTDTQYF. CDR3 in DNA: TGTGCCAGCAGCTTAGGATTTAGCGGGGACACAGATACGCAGTATTTT.

This rearrangement joins TRBV6-4 to TRBJ2-3; no firm D call. This CDR3 spans 14 amino acids. CDR1 is MRHNA and CDR2 is SNTAGT in the germline V gene. V lost 4 bases, J lost 4 bases, and 12 bases lay in between. DNA of the CDR3: TGTGCCAGCAGTGTTGAACCGGGCGCAGATACGCAGTATTTT. The encoded protein is CASSVEPGADTQYF.

This chain connects TRBV9 to TRBJ2-3, with 7 bases aligning to TRBD2. Germline V gene data show CDR1 as SGDLS and CDR2 as YYNGEE. The CDR3 covers 14 residues. V shed 1 base and J 5 bases; nucleotides not matched to a gene: 4. The CDR3 DNA reads TGTGCCAGCAGCGTATCGGGGGGAGAAGATACGCAGTATTTT. This translates into CASSVSGGEDTQYF.

The V call is TRBV6-5, the J call TRBJ2-3, with 12 bases matching TRBD2. This CDR3 spans 14 amino acids. V dropped 7 bases and J dropped 5; count of bases not matched to a gene: 4. Germline lookup yields CDR1 MNHEY and CDR2 SVGAGI. For the CDR3, the DNA is TGTGCCAGCACCCTACTAGCGGGAGGAGATACGCAGTATTTT. Its translation: CASTLLAGGDTQYF.

The chain recombines TRBV7-9 with TRBJ2-3, with D possibly being TRBD1 (8 bases). This CDR3 contains 17 residues. V lost 2 bases, J lost 3 bases, and 18 bases lay in between. CDR1 is SEHNR and CDR2 is FQNEAQ in the germline V gene (reference sequence). In DNA form, the CDR3 reads TGTGCCAGCAGCTTATGGAAGACAGGGGAGGGAACAGATACGCAGTATTTT. Translated, it gives CASSLWKTGEGTDTQYF.

This chain connects TRBV5-4 to TRBJ2-1, with D unclear. The V gene's germline CDR1 is SGHNT and CDR2 YYREEE (reference sequence). The CDR3 loop spans 17 amino acids. With 4 bases removed from V and 0 bases from J, the gap between germline ends came to 17 bases. This chain's CDR3 is CASSPPGVGSSYNEQFF. For the CDR3, the DNA is TGTGCCAGCAGCCCCCCCGGAGTTGGAAGCTCCTACAATGAGCAGTTCTTC.

There are a few counts of this clone. This specimen includes other DNA sequences encoding the same CDR3. The chain joins TRBV27 to TRBJ2-5, with no clear D. CDR3 length: 11 amino acids. V lost 2 bases and J lost 4, with 2 bases in between. Germline CDR1 is MNHEY and CDR2 is SMNVEV (reference sequence). The CDR3: CASSLGETQYF. CDR3 coding DNA: TGTGCCAGCAGTTTAGGAGAGACCCAGTACTTC.

This chain uses TRBV1 with TRBJ1-1; TRBD1, the table's D call, was not compared with the DNA. TRBV1 counts as a pseudogene. The CDR3 consists of 19 residues. CDR3 protein: CTSYSRVSGTGVVNTEAFF. The CDR3 DNA reads TGCACCAGCTACTCAAGGGTTTCCGGGACAGGGGTCGTGAACACTGAAGCTTTCTTT.

For this clone: Within the sample, other DNA sequences also encode this same CDR3. The rearrangement joins TRBV19 to TRBJ1-3, with unresolved D. CDR1 is LNHDA, CDR2 SQIVND, per germline (reference sequence). V lost 5 bases, J lost 0 bases, and 8 bases lay in between. The CDR3 is 14 residues long. CDR3 region: CASSLDFSGNTIYF. In DNA, the CDR3 is TGTGCCAGTAGTTTGGACTTCTCTGGAAACACCATATATTTT.

This chain links TRBV18 with TRBJ1-1; 10 bases map to TRBD1. The junction had 5 bases not matched to a gene; V was cut back by 4 bases and J by 0 bases. The CDR3 is 16 residues long. Germline assignment: CDR1 KGHSH and CDR2 LQKENI. The DNA for the CDR3 is TGTGCCAGCTCACTTACCGGGACAGGGGTGAACACTGAAGCTTTCTTT. This gives the protein CASSLTGTGVNTEAFF.

The rearrangement uses TRBV5-8 and TRBJ2-5; 7 nucleotides align to TRBD1. The CDR3 runs 13 residues. With V trimmed by 5 bases and J by 1 base, 2 bases remained unmatched. Germline assignment: CDR1 SGHTS and CDR2 YDEGEE. CDR3 in amino acids: CASSRDSQETQYF. CDR3 DNA: TGTGCCAGCAGTCGGGACAGCCAAGAGACCCAGTACTTC.

This sequence joins TRBV18 and TRBJ1-5; 7 bases map to TRBD1. Germline V gives CDR1 KGHSH, CDR2 LQKENI. Trimming at V came to 2 bases and at J to 5 bases, leaving 12 bases not matched to a gene. The CDR3 is made up of 17 amino acids. In nucleotides, the CDR3 is TGTGCCAGCTCACCAACGGGCAGGGGGGTAGGAGATCAGCCCCAGCATTTT. Encoded protein: CASSPTGRGVGDQPQHF. Variable domain in full (rest from reference TRBV18 and TRBJ1-5): NAGVMQNPRHLVRRRGQEARLRCSPMKGHSHVYWYRQLPEEGLKFMVYLQKENIIDESGMPKERFSAEFPKEGPSILRIQQVVRGDSAAYFCASSPTGRGVGDQPQHFGDGTRLSIL.

This rearrangement joins TRBV2 to TRBJ2-5; either TRBD1 or TRBD2 may fit D (5 bases each). With 4 bases removed from V and 5 bases from J, the gap between germline ends came to 11 bases. The CDR3 loop spans 13 amino acids. Germline V gene data show CDR1 as SNHLY and CDR2 as FYNNEI. In DNA form, the CDR3 reads TGTGCCAGCAGTGGGGTTTGGGGGGAGACCCAGTACTTC. This encodes CASSGVWGETQYF.

The V call is TRBV7-6, the J call TRBJ2-2; 9 bases agree with TRBD2. The CDR3 loop spans 16 amino acids. CDR1 SGHVS and CDR2 FNYEAQ come from the germline V gene. V was pared by 3 bases and J by 2 bases, with 4 bases of the junction left unmatched. CDR3 residues: CASSFTSGPNTGELFF. The CDR3, as DNA: TGTGCCAGCAGCTTCACTAGCGGGCCAAACACCGGGGAGCTGTTTTTT.

The chain couples TRBV12-5 to TRBJ1-2; D is possibly TRBD1 (6 bases). CDR1 LGHNT and CDR2 FRNRAP come from the germline V gene. This CDR3 spans 13 amino acids. Between the trimmed V and J ends, which lost 1 base and 7 bases, there was a span of 10 bases. CDR3 bases: TGTGCTAGTGGTTTGGCGGGGGCCGGTGGCTACACCTTC. Residues: CASGLAGAGGYTF.

The J gene is TRBJ2-6, the V gene TRBV5-1; 14 bases agree with TRBD2. Germline assignment: CDR1 SGHRS and CDR2 YFSETQ. With 4 bases clipped from V and 2 bases from J, the junction kept 5 bases outside the gene matches. The length of the CDR3 is 18 residues. The CDR3 nucleotides read TGCGCCAGCAGCGGTGGGGGACTAGCGGGAGCTGGGGCCAACGTCCTGACTTTC. Protein sequence: CASSGGGLAGAGANVLTF.

The rearrangement links TRBV6-1 to TRBJ1-5; 10 positions agree with TRBD1. Per the germline V gene, CDR1 is MNHNS and CDR2 is SASEGT. The CDR3 contains 14 residues. V lost 7 bases to trimming and J lost 5 bases; unmatched junction nucleotides: 5. CDR3 nucleotides: TGTGCCAGCACCACTGACAGGGGGCATCAGCCCCAGCATTTT. Protein: CASTTDRGHQPQHF.

The chain links TRBV5-1 to TRBJ2-7; D is unresolved. Per germline, CDR1 SGHRS and CDR2 YFSETQ. The CDR3 loop spans 16 amino acids. Deletions cut 4 bases from V and 4 bases from J, with 21 bases between. CDR3 protein: CASSIGDPRSDYEQYF. Here the CDR3 DNA reads TGCGCCAGCAGCATAGGCGACCCTAGATCAGATTACGAGCAGTACTTC.

This sequence joins TRBV9 and TRBJ2-1; D is possibly TRBD1 (6 bases). CDR1 and CDR2 from the germline V gene are SGDLS and YYNGEE. The CDR3 has 17 amino acids. Trimming cost V 4 bases and J 7 bases, with 24 bases left between them. CDR3 coding DNA: TGTGCCAGCAGCCCAATCCCCGGTGGCAGGGGCCTAAATGAGCAGTTCTTC. It is translated as CASSPIPGGRGLNEQFF.

This chain uses TRBV19 with TRBJ1-5; a weak D match, TRBD1 (5 bases). The germline V gene encodes CDR1 LNHDA and CDR2 SQIVND (reference sequence). V was cut by 6 bases and J by 6 bases, with 9 bases left in between. CDR3 length: 12 residues. This CDR3 is CASSSQGQPQHF. CDR3 sequence (DNA): TGTGCCAGTAGCAGCCAGGGTCAGCCCCAGCATTTT.

The rearrangement joins TRBV10-1 to TRBJ2-3; D not certain. CDR3 length: 16 residues. Trimming left V 0 bases short and J 3 bases short, with 13 bases between. The V gene's germline CDR1 is WNHNN and CDR2 SYGVQD (reference sequence). CDR3 nucleotide sequence: TGCGCCAGCAGTGAGTCAAAAGTGGGCGCTACAGATACGCAGTATTTT. This sequence encodes CASSESKVGATDTQYF.

The V gene is TRBV13, the J gene TRBJ2-2, with 12 bases aligning to TRBD2. Germline values: CDR1 PRHDT, CDR2 FYEKMQ (reference sequence). J was trimmed by 6 bases and V by 6 bases; bases with no gene match: 5. This CDR3 has 15 residues. The CDR3 spells CASRKSSGRAGELFF. The CDR3 region has the DNA TGTGCCAGCAGAAAATCTAGCGGGAGGGCCGGGGAGCTGTTTTTT.

The chain combines TRBV5-1 with TRBJ2-3; 10 bases line up with TRBD2. Trimming took 6 bases from V and 5 from J; bases not matched to a gene: 9. CDR3 length: 15 amino acids. CDR1 and CDR2 (germline): SGHRS, YFSETQ. CDR3 amino acids: CASTPGSGRVDTQYF. As DNA, the CDR3 is TGCGCCAGCACTCCTGGCAGCGGGAGGGTAGATACGCAGTATTTT.

Remarks on this clone: This sample includes further DNA sequences coding for the same CDR3. The chain joins TRBV20-1 to TRBJ2-7, with D possibly TRBD1 on 6 matching bases. CDR3 length: 11 residues. V gave up 3 bases and J gave up 3 bases, with 6 bases separating them. Germline values: CDR1 DFQATT, CDR2 SNEGSKA (reference sequence). The CDR3 loop is CSARDSYEQYF. The CDR3 coding sequence is TGCAGTGCTAGGGACAGCTACGAGCAGTACTTC.

The chain joins TRBV6-1 to TRBJ1-5; TRBD1 might be the D (6 bases). Germline V CDR1 and CDR2: MNHNS, SASEGT. Trimming took 4 bases from V and 0 from J, leaving 16 bases between them. The length of the CDR3 is 17 residues. This CDR3 is CASSVQGIRYSNQPQHF. The CDR3 nucleotides are TGTGCCAGCAGTGTACAGGGTATTCGTTATAGCAATCAGCCCCAGCATTTT.

This sequence joins TRBV5-4 and TRBJ2-7; TRBD2 agrees at 10 bases. The germline gives CDR1 SGHNT, CDR2 YYREEE (reference sequence). CDR3 length: 17 residues. J lost 5 bases, V lost 0 bases, and 11 bases had no gene match. CDR3 sequence reads: CASSLDGREREGDEQYF. CDR3 DNA: TGTGCCAGCAGCTTGGATGGAAGGGAGCGGGAGGGAGACGAGCAGTACTTC.

The chain couples TRBV18 to TRBJ2-4, with D hard to call. The CDR3 is 13 residues long. The V end lost 3 bases, the J end lost 7 bases, and 10 bases lay between the germline ends. CDR1 and CDR2 from the germline V gene are KGHSH and LQKENI. The CDR3 sequence is CASSPAEKNIQYF. The DNA of the CDR3 is TGTGCCAGCTCACCGGCGGAGAAGAACATTCAGTACTTC.